This TCR beta chain was obtained from a study of blood T cell repertoires in COVID-19. On the study more broadly: The cDNA or gDNA used as material had been derived from T cells, B-cell-depleted T cells, or PBMCs.

Here immunoSEQ multiplex PCR was the method, and the copy in TCRdb shows in-frame clones only, minus some. This table has about 33,000 clones, around 88% appearing once. The CDR3 has 15 residues. From germline, CDR1 is SEHNR and CDR2 FQNEAQ (reference sequence). After removal of 4 bases from V and 2 bases from J, the junction contained 2 bases not matched to a gene. This clonotype was sampled from a human donor in a cohort sampled during active COVID-19. The sequenced material came from peripheral blood. V is TRBV7-9 and J is TRBJ1-3; 10 positions match TRBD1. CDR3 coding DNA: TGTGCCAGCAGCTGGGGACAGGGGACTGGAAACACCATATATTTT. Its translation is CASSWGQGTGNTIYF.